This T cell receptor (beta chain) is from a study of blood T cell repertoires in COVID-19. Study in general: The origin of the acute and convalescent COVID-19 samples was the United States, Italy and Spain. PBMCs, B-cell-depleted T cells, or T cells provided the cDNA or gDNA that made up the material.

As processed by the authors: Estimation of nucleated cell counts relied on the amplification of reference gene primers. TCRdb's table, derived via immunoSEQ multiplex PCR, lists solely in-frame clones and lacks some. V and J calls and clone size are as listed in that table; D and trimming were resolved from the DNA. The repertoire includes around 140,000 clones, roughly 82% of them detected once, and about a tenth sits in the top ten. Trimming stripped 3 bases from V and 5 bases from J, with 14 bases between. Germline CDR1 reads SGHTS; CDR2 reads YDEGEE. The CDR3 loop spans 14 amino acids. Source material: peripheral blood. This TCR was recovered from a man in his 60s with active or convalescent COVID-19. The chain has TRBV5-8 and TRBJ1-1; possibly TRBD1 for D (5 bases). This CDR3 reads CASSSSGLGTEAFF. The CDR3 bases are TGTGCCAGCAGCTCCTCGGGACTCGGGACTGAAGCTTTCTTT.